Listed below are T cell receptor beta chains from one sample, sequenced in a study of blood T cell repertoires in COVID-19. TCRdb's copy holds only in-frame clones and misses some; the assay was immunoSEQ multiplex PCR. The sample holds 200,000 to 300,000 clones; roughly 86% are singletons and the top ten take 2.6%. Sequenced: PBMCs or T cells enriched from blood (not recorded which). The receptors shown here come from a woman between 25 and 40 years old with acute COVID-19. The CDR3 runs from the conserved cysteine through the conserved F or W. A D gene is named only where the DNA matches it firmly. Part of the rows lack a size; the others show once, few, many or a class for expanded clones.

cdr3_nt cdr3_aa clone_size j_call v_call d_call
TGTGCCAGCAGTTACACGGGAAATGAAGCTTTCTTT CASSYTGNEAFF NA TRBJ1-1 TRBV6-5 NA
TGTGCCAGCAGCCCCCAGACAGGGGGGAGCGATAACATTCAGTACTTC CASSPQTGGSDNIQYF NA TRBJ2-4 TRBV7-2 TRBD1
TGCGCCAGCAGCCAAGATCTTGAGGAAAAACTGTTTTTT CASSQDLEEKLFF NA TRBJ1-4 TRBV4-1 NA
TGTGCCTGGAGCCCCGACGGCGGGAACACTGAAGCTTTCTTT CAWSPDGGNTEAFF NA TRBJ1-1 TRBV30 NA
TGTGCCAGCAGCTTAGGGTTAGCGGGGTCCGGGGAGCTGTTTTTT CASSLGLAGSGELFF once TRBJ2-2 TRBV11-2 TRBD2
TGCGCCAGCAGCTTTTTCGGGGGGAACACTGAAGCTTTCTTT CASSFFGGNTEAFF NA TRBJ1-1 TRBV5-1 NA
TGCAGCGTTCGGGACAGGGATTCCTACGAGCAGTACTTC CSVRDRDSYEQYF NA TRBJ2-7 TRBV29-1 TRBD1
TGCGCCAGCAGCTTTTCTCCCGGGGAGCTGTTTTTT CASSFSPGELFF few TRBJ2-2 TRBV5-1 NA
TGTGCCAGCAGTCTCAGGGAAAGGGGGGGCTACACCTTC CASSLRERGGYTF NA TRBJ1-2 TRBV27 NA
TGTGCCAGCAGTTTAAGGACGGGGATTGGCGAGCAGTACTTC CASSLRTGIGEQYF NA TRBJ2-7 TRBV27 NA
TGTGCCAGCAGTTACATGGGGCTGAGGAACACTGAAGCTTTCTTT CASSYMGLRNTEAFF few TRBJ1-1 TRBV6-5 NA
TGTGCCAGCAGCTTAGGCGGGGGGGCCCTCGAGCAGTACTTC CASSLGGGALEQYF few TRBJ2-7 TRBV13 TRBD2
TGTGCCAGCAGCTCCCTACGGTCTTATGGCTACACCTTC CASSSLRSYGYTF few TRBJ1-2 TRBV11-2 NA
TGTGCCAGTAGTATCTTTTCAGGGAACAATCAGCCCCAGCATTTT CASSIFSGNNQPQHF NA TRBJ1-5 TRBV19 NA
TGTGCCAGCAGTTACTCGGGACAGAATAATCCTAAACTGTTTTTT CASSYSGQNNPKLFF NA TRBJ1-4 TRBV6-5 TRBD1
TGTGCCAGCAGCTTGGCCAGGACAGGGGCTGGAAACACCATATATTTT CASSLARTGAGNTIYF NA TRBJ1-3 TRBV5-4 TRBD1
TGTGCCACCTGGGGGACCGGGACAGCAAACTATGGCTACACCTTC CATWGTGTANYGYTF NA TRBJ1-2 TRBV2 TRBD1
TGTGCCACCAGCACTAAACCGGGCTCAAGAGGGGAGACCCAGTACTTC CATSTKPGSRGETQYF NA TRBJ2-5 TRBV15 NA
TGTGCCAGCAGCCTTGGGCCATACAATGAGCAGTTCTTC CASSLGPYNEQFF NA TRBJ2-1 TRBV5-4 NA
TGTGCCAGCAGCCAAGATGGGCAGTACACCGGGGAGCTGTTTTTT CASSQDGQYTGELFF NA TRBJ2-2 TRBV3-1/TRBV3-2 NA
TGTGCCAGCAGCCAAGAGAGCTACGAGCAGTACTTC CASSQESYEQYF NA TRBJ2-7 TRBV3-1/TRBV3-2 NA
TGTGCTAGTGGTTTCGGCAGGGGGCGAGCTAATGAGCAGTTCTTC CASGFGRGRANEQFF NA TRBJ2-1 TRBV12-5 TRBD1
TGTGCCAGCAGTGAACTGACTAGCGGGGGAGAGACCCAGTACTTC CASSELTSGGETQYF NA TRBJ2-5 TRBV6-1 TRBD2
TGTGCCAGCAGGACAGGGGGGATGAACACTGAAGCTTTCTTT CASRTGGMNTEAFF NA TRBJ1-1 TRBV7-6 TRBD1
TGTGCCAGCAGCTTAAACAGGGCCTACGAGCAGTACTTC CASSLNRAYEQYF NA TRBJ2-7 TRBV5-4 NA
TGCGCCAGCAGCGTATTCAGGGGGACGGCCTCCGGGGAGCTGTTTTTT CASSVFRGTASGELFF NA TRBJ2-2 TRBV5-1 TRBD1
TGTGCCAGCTCACCTCCGGGACAGCCCAGGGGGCAGTTCTTC CASSPPGQPRGQFF once TRBJ2-1 TRBV18 TRBD1
TGTGCCAGCAGTTTTAACTCCCGTCTTGACAATGAGCAGTTCTTC CASSFNSRLDNEQFF NA TRBJ2-1 TRBV28 NA
TGTGCCAGCAGCCAAGGCCAGGGGAGCTACACCTTC CASSQGQGSYTF NA TRBJ1-2 TRBV3-1/TRBV3-2 NA
TGTGCCAGCAGCTTAGGAGGGGGTCAGCCCCAGCATTTT CASSLGGGQPQHF NA TRBJ1-5 TRBV7-9 NA
TGTGCCAGCAGCCTTTATAGGGACAGACTCTATTCACCCCTCCACTTT CASSLYRDRLYSPLHF NA TRBJ1-6 TRBV5-6 TRBD1
TGTGCTAGTGGTTTGGACAGGGGGCAGGACACTGAAGCTTTCTTT CASGLDRGQDTEAFF NA TRBJ1-1 TRBV12-5 TRBD1
TGTGCCAGCAGCTTAGACGCAGGGAAGGGATGGATAGCTTTCTTT CASSLDAGKGWIAFF NA TRBJ1-1 TRBV7-2 NA
TGCGCCAGCAGCGATGGGAGGGCTAGGTCGCCCCAGCATTTT CASSDGRARSPQHF NA TRBJ1-5 TRBV5-1 NA
TGTGCCAGTAGTAGGATGGACAGGGGTGGCTACACCTTC CASSRMDRGGYTF NA TRBJ1-2 TRBV19 TRBD1
TGTGCCAGCAGACGGGAGGGGAGGGACTATGGCTACACCTTC CASRREGRDYGYTF NA TRBJ1-2 TRBV5-6 NA
TGCAGTGCTAGAGATCCGGCGGCCTGGCGTTTC CSARDPAAWRF NA TRBJ1-2 TRBV20-1 NA
TGTGCCAGCAGTTCCGCGACAGGTCCAAACTATGGCTACACCTTC CASSSATGPNYGYTF once TRBJ1-2 TRBV6-5 NA
TGTGCCAGCAGCAAAGCGCTTAGGGGGGGGAACACTGAAGCTTTCTTT CASSKALRGGNTEAFF NA TRBJ1-1 TRBV21-1 NA
TGCGCCAGCAGCTCAGGGGACACCGGTGGGCCCCAGCATTTT CASSSGDTGGPQHF NA TRBJ1-5 TRBV5-1 NA
TGTGCCAGTTGGTGGGTCAGGGACACTGAAGCTTTCTTT CASWWVRDTEAFF NA TRBJ1-1 TRBV2 NA
TGTGCCAGCAGCTTAGGGACAGGCGGAATGAACACTGAAGCTTTCTTT CASSLGTGGMNTEAFF NA TRBJ1-1 TRBV7-8 TRBD1
TGTGCCAGTATTGCGGGGACAGACTATAATTCACCCCTCCACTTT CASIAGTDYNSPLHF NA TRBJ1-6 TRBV7-2 TRBD1
TGTGCCAGTAGTATAGGCTCAAACAGGGAGGAAAAACTGTTTTTT CASSIGSNREEKLFF NA TRBJ1-4 TRBV19 NA
TGTGCCAGCAGCGTAGTCGGAACCGGGGGTACGCAGTATTTT CASSVVGTGGTQYF NA TRBJ2-3 TRBV9 NA
TGTGCCAGCAGCAAAAGGACAGGGAGAAACGAGCAGTACTTC CASSKRTGRNEQYF NA TRBJ2-7 TRBV7-2 TRBD1
TGTGCCAGCAGTTACTCGAGGACTCCCGACGAGCAGTACTTC CASSYSRTPDEQYF once TRBJ2-7 TRBV6-2/TRBV6-3 NA
TGTGCCAGCAGTTATGGGGGGGCTTTCACTGAAGCTTTCTTT CASSYGGAFTEAFF NA TRBJ1-1 TRBV6-2/TRBV6-3 NA
TGCGCCAGCAGCCAAGGGGACAGGGGCGGAACTGAAGCTTTCTTT CASSQGDRGGTEAFF once TRBJ1-1 TRBV4-1 TRBD1
TGTGCTAGTCACCCACCCTGGGGGACTAGCGGCCCCGGGGAGCTGTTTTTT CASHPPWGTSGPGELFF NA TRBJ2-2 TRBV12-5 TRBD2
TGCGCCAGCAGCCGCACTACACAATCTGGAAACACCATATATTTT CASSRTTQSGNTIYF NA TRBJ1-3 TRBV5-1 NA
TGTGCCATCAGTGATACCAGGGGGTTCAATGAGCAGTTCTTC CAISDTRGFNEQFF NA TRBJ2-1 TRBV10-3 TRBD1
TGTGCCAGCAGCTTAGGAGGGGGGACAGGGGGTGAAAAACTGTTTTTT CASSLGGGTGGEKLFF few TRBJ1-4 TRBV7-2 TRBD1
TGCGCCAGCAGCCCGGGACAGGGTCCCTACGAGCAGTACTTC CASSPGQGPYEQYF once TRBJ2-7 TRBV5-1 TRBD1
TGTGCCAGCAGCGCGACAGGACTCTATGGCTACACCTTC CASSATGLYGYTF NA TRBJ1-2 TRBV7-2 NA
TGTGCCAGTAGTATCGGACAGCCCTATGGCTACACCTTC CASSIGQPYGYTF NA TRBJ1-2 TRBV19 NA
TGTGCCAGCAGCCCACAGGGAGATACGCAGTATTTT CASSPQGDTQYF NA TRBJ2-3 TRBV11-2 NA
TGTGCCATCAGTGAGCCTAGCGGGGAGTACAATGAGCAGTTCTTC CAISEPSGEYNEQFF NA TRBJ2-1 TRBV10-3 TRBD2
TGTGCCAGCAGCGCCTCCGGGACAGGGGACTCCTACGAGCAGTACTTC CASSASGTGDSYEQYF few TRBJ2-7 TRBV5-4 TRBD1